A selection of T cell receptor beta chains follows, all from one sample in a study of OX40 agonist ivuxolimab in advanced cancers. Some clones are missing from TCRdb's copy, which holds only in-frame ones; the method was immunoSEQ multiplex PCR. The table lists about 80,000 clones, roughly 90% of them singletons. Sequenced material: CD4+ or CD8+ T cells sorted from blood, taken in a trial of the OX40 agonist ivuxolimab. The receptors were gathered from an adult with an advanced solid tumor such as melanoma, head and neck, liver or kidney cancer. Each CDR3 is given without its conserved first and last residue.

j_call v_call cdr3_aa
TRBJ1-5 TRBV7-9 ASSLEGGSINQPQH
TRBJ2-1 TRBV7-2 ASSLASSRLDEQF
TRBJ1-1 TRBV27 ASSLQGVNTEAF
TRBJ1-6 TRBV7-2 ASSLAETYNSPLH
TRBJ1-2 TRBV7-6 ASSLVAGGVDGYT
TRBJ1-2 TRBV18 ASSPPEHLGGYT
TRBJ2-2 TRBV5-1 ASSWSYAGELF
TRBJ2-5 TRBV5-4 ASSGSGGRLFQY
TRBJ1-1 TRBV5-1 ASSWTGTEAF
TRBJ1-2 TRBV30 AWKGGKPETPNYGYT
TRBJ2-1 TRBV7-3 ASSTPGTSGGSSYNEQF
TRBJ1-2 TRBV13 ASSSPSGLDGYT
TRBJ1-1 TRBV11-2 ASSLVFRLAETEAF
TRBJ1-1 TRBV5-6 ASNVWGGGTEAF
TRBJ2-1 TRBV5-1 ASSWGARDEQF
TRBJ1-2 TRBV6-5 ATRETREANYGYT
TRBJ1-5 TRBV15 ATSIGRMDQDHQPQH
TRBJ2-1 TRBV6-5 ASRLSSYNEQF
TRBJ2-2 TRBV9 ASSKQTTGELF
TRBJ2-7 TRBV13 ASSPWMDYEQY
TRBJ1-2 TRBV27 ASSATLGAGDFYGYT
TRBJ2-1 TRBV9 ASSPSGVNEQF
TRBJ2-2 TRBV7-9 ASSLAGDTGELF
TRBJ2-1 TRBV4-1 ASSQEWTGGYNEQF
TRBJ2-7 TRBV4-1 ASSLLRTAGPDEQY
TRBJ1-2 TRBV5-1 ASHPGRGLYYGYT
TRBJ1-5 TRBV27 ASSIHRRQGGQPQH
TRBJ2-2 TRBV21-1 ASSKVGTVAATGELF
TRBJ2-7 TRBV27 ASSFSGGSYEQY
TRBJ2-7 TRBV7-3 ASSLATGVEQY
NA TRBV5-1 ASSLVDSYEQY
TRBJ1-1 TRBV19 ASTQGWTEAF
TRBJ1-5 TRBV7-2 ASSLLDRPNQPQH
TRBJ2-2 TRBV7-6 ASSLGPSGNTGELF
TRBJ2-7 TRBV6-1 ASIARDRGSYEQY
TRBJ1-1 TRBV4-1 ASSQEGTGNTEAF
TRBJ2-7 TRBV28 ASSRTGAAYEQY
TRBJ2-4 TRBV9 ASGGAVNIQY
TRBJ2-7 TRBV7-9 ASSPINRNYEQY
TRBJ2-3 TRBV6-4 ASSDRRGADTQY
TRBJ1-3 TRBV7-2 ASSLLTGGRGNTIY
TRBJ2-7 TRBV2 ASSQEYSNYEQY
TRBJ2-3 TRBV4-1 ASSQQVGLGHTDTQY
TRBJ1-3 TRBV6-1 ASSSTGTGLDTIY
TRBJ2-3 TRBV7-2 ASSAWGQVTDTQY
TRBJ2-3 TRBV5-8 ACSLEGMRGTDTQY
TRBJ2-4 TRBV7-9 ASSLSRGGGLNIQY
TRBJ2-1 TRBV9 ASHSAQGGDYNEQF
TRBJ1-1 TRBV5-6 ASSLEQGALGNTEAF
TRBJ2-7 TRBV29-1 SVEGLRVHEQY
TRBJ2-2 TRBV11-3 ASSAGRSNTGELF
TRBJ1-2 TRBV6-1 ASSEGRDRAGYT
TRBJ2-7 TRBV5-5 ASSPWLGQNYEQY
TRBJ1-1 TRBV5-1 ASSFGGMDTEAF
TRBJ1-2 TRBV30 AWMRSPGEIYGYT
TRBJ1-5 TRBV19 ASSILQGASNQPQH
TRBJ2-7 TRBV7-9 ASSLFPGEQY
TRBJ2-5 TRBV6-1 ASSVNSGGTSQNQETQY